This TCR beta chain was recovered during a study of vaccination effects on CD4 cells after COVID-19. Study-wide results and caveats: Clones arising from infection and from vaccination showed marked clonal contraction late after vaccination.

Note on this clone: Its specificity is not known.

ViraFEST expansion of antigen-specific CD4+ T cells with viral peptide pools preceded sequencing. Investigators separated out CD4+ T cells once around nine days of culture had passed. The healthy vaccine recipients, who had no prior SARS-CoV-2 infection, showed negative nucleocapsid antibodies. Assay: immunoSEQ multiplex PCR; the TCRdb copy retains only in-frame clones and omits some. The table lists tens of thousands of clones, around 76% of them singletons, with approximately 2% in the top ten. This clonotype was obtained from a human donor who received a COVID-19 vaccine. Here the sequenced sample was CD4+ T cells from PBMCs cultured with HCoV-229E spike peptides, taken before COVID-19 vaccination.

The CDR3 nucleotides are TGTGCCAGCAGTTTGGGGAGAGGGTGGAGGGAGGAGAGCGGGGAGCTGTTTTTT. This sequence encodes CASSLGRGWREESGELFF. The chain employs TRBV27 and TRBJ2-2, with D possibly being TRBD2 (6 bases). Trimming removed 3 bases at V and 7 bases at J, with 24 bases between. Germline-derived CDR1 and CDR2 are MNHEY and SMNVEV (reference sequence). The CDR3 extends over 18 amino acids.